The clone carrying this TCR beta chain was counted at least ten times. Its matching antigen is unknown. Losses at the gene ends were 2 bases for V and 2 bases for J; bases not matched to a gene: 6. CDR3 length: 15 amino acids. Germline lookup yields CDR1 MNHEY and CDR2 SVGAGI. The sample comes from a study of CD8+CD57+ T cells in acquired aplastic anemia. Study as a whole: Each DNA sample taken from sorted CD4+ and CD8+ cells came to about 3 ug on average.

Genomic DNA provided the template from which TCR beta VDJ and CDR3 profiles were obtained. TCRdb re-called the reads through MiXCR, storing one row per CDR3 protein. In the table there are about 180,000 distinct CDR3 sequences, under 50% of which are singletons. Study-wide results and caveats: Controls did not differ significantly from patients in CD8+ Simpson's diversity. The study identified more than 25 CD8+ CDR3 sequences shared by patients and controls.

The patients chosen for sequencing had shown expansion of CD8+CD57+ cells (detected by flow cytometry). Patient blood was sampled before any therapy had been received. The sample comprised sorted CD4+, CD8+, or CD8+CD57+ T cells (not recorded which) from PBMCs. The chain uses TRBV6-5 and TRBJ2-7, with 7 bases fitting TRBD1. This clonotype originated in a human donor with aplastic anemia. For the CDR3, the DNA is TGTGCCAGCAGTTACGCCGGACAGGCGCCCTACGAGCAGTACTTC. This sequence encodes CASSYAGQAPYEQYF.